The rows below give T cell receptor beta chains drawn from one sample of a study of T cells in tumors after PD-1 blockade. Libraries were prepared by immunoSEQ multiplex PCR; TCRdb keeps only in-frame clonotypes and omits some of them. The sample lists 55,000 to 65,000 clones; about 80% were seen once. The sequencing here drew on PBMCs, taken before anti-PD-1 treatment. These receptors all come from a human donor with basal cell carcinoma. Both conserved end residues are trimmed from each CDR3. Each record gives: J gene, V gene, CDR3 protein.

j_gene: TRBJ2-7
v_gene: TRBV6-5
CDR3aa: ASGEQGRKQY

j_gene: TRBJ1-2
v_gene: TRBV5-4
CDR3aa: ASSPQPGTGIANYGYT

j_gene: TRBJ2-7
v_gene: TRBV13
CDR3aa: ASSSGGWDRPYEQY

j_gene: TRBJ2-7
v_gene: TRBV5-1
CDR3aa: ASSHGSYEQY

j_gene: TRBJ1-4
v_gene: TRBV15
CDR3aa: ATSKDRHNEKLF

j_gene: TRBJ1-2
v_gene: TRBV3-1/TRBV3-2
CDR3aa: ASSRGTGIYGYT

j_gene: TRBJ1-1
v_gene: TRBV13
CDR3aa: ASSRDRGYEAF

j_gene: TRBJ1-1
v_gene: TRBV7-3
CDR3aa: ASRQQRNTEAF

j_gene: TRBJ2-7
v_gene: TRBV5-1
CDR3aa: ASSLTITGRLGEQY

j_gene: TRBJ2-1
v_gene: TRBV30
CDR3aa: AWSEGLAGNNEQF

j_gene: TRBJ2-7
v_gene: TRBV5-4
CDR3aa: ASSHRGQSDEQY

j_gene: TRBJ2-2
v_gene: TRBV6-5
CDR3aa: ASSYFATNTGELF

j_gene: TRBJ1-1
v_gene: TRBV11-3
CDR3aa: ASSSGQGSTEAF

j_gene: TRBJ2-1
v_gene: TRBV3-1/TRBV3-2
CDR3aa: ASSQFSGGGQF

j_gene: TRBJ2-5
v_gene: TRBV6-1
CDR3aa: ASSDVRGETQY